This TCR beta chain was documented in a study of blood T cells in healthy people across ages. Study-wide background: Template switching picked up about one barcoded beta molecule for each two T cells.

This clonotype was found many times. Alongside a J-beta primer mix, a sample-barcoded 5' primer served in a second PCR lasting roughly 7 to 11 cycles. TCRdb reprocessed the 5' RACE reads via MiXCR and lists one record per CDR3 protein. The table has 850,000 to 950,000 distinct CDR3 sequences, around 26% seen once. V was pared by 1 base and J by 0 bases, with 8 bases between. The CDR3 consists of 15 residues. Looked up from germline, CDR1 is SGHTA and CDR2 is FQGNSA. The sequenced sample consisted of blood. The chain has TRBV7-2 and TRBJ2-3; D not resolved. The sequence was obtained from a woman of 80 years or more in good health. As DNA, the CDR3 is TGTGCCAGCAGCTTAGTCCGCACTAGCACAGATACGCAGTATTTT. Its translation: CASSLVRTSTDTQYF.